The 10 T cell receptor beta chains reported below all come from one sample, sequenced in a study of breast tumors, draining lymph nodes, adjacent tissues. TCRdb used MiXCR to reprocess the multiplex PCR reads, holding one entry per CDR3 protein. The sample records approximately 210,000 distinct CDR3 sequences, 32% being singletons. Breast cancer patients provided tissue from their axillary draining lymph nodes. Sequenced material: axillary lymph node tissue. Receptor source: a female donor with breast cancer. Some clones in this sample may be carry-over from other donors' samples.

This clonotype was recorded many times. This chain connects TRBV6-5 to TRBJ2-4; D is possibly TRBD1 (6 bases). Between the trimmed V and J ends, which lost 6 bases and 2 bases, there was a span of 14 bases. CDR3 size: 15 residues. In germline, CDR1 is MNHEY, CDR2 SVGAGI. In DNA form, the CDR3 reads TGTGCCAGCAGGAGAACCAGGGGAACCAAAAACATTCAGTACTTC. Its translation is CASRRTRGTKNIQYF.

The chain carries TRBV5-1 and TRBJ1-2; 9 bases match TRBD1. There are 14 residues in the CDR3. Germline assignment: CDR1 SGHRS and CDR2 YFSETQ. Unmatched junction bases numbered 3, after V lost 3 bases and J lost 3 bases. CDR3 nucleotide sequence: TGCGCCAGCAGCTGGACAGGGGCAGACTATGGCTACACCTTC. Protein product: CASSWTGADYGYTF.

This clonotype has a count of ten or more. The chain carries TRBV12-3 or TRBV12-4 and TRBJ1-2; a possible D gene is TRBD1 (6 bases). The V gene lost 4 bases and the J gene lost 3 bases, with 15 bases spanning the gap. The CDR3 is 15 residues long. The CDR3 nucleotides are TGTGCCAGCAGTTCCGAGGGGGGCTTGGACTATGGCTACACCTTC. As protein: CASSSEGGLDYGYTF.

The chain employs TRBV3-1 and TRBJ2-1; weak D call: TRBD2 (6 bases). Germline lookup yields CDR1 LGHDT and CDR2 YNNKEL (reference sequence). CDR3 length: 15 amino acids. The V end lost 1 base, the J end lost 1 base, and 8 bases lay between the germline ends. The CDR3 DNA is TGTGCCAGCAGCCAAGTACGGGGGTCCTACAATGAGCAGTTCTTC. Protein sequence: CASSQVRGSYNEQFF.

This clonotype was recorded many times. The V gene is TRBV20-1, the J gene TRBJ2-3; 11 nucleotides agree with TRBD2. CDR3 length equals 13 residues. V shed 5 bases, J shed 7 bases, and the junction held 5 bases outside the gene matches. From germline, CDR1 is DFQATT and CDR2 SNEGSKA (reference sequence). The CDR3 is CSAASGGRYTQYF. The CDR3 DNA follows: TGCAGTGCTGCTAGCGGGGGGCGGTATACGCAGTATTTT.

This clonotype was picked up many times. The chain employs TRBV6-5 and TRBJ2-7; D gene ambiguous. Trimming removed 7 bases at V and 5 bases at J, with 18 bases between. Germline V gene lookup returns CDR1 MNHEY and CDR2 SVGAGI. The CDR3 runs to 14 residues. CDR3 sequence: CASKAEVNYHEQYF. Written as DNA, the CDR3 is TGTGCCAGCAAGGCAGAGGTCAACTACCACGAGCAGTACTTC.

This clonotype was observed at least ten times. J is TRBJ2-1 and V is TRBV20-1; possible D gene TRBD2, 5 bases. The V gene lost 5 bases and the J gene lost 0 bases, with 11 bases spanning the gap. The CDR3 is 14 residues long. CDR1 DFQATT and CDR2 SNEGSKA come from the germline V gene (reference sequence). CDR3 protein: CSADGKSSYNEQFF. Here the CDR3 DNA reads TGCAGTGCTGACGGGAAGAGCTCCTACAATGAGCAGTTCTTC.

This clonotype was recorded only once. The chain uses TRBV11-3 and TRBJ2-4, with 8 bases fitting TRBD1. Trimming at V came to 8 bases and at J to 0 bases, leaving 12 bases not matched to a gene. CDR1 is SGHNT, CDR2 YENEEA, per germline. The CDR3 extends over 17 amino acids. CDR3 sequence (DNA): TGTGCCAGCGGTCTTGGGACAGGCGATTTAGCCAAAAACATTCAGTACTTC. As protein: CASGLGTGDLAKNIQYF.

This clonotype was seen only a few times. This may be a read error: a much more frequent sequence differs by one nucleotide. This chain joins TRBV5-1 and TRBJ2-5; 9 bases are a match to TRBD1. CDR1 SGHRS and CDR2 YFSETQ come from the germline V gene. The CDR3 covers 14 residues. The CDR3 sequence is CASSLRTGEEPQYF. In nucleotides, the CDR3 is TGCGCCAGCAGCTTAAGGACAGGGGAAGAGCCCCAGTACTTC.

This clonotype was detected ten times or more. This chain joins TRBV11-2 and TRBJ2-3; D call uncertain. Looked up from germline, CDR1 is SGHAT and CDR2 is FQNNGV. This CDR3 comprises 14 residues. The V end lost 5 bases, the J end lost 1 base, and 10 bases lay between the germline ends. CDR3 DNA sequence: TGTGCCAGCAGCCCGCAGAAGGGCACAGATACGCAGTATTTT. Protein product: CASSPQKGTDTQYF.